Listed here are 29 T cell receptor beta chains from one sample, sequenced in a study of T-cell memory formation after mild COVID-19 (dated by TCRdb to about 2021). Receptor libraries were prepared by 5' RACE. These reads were obtained on an Illumina NovaSeq 6000. In TCRdb, the public reads were trimmed at Q25 with fastp and aligned with MiXCR, with productive beta chains retained. Entries that share a CDR3 protein sequence are merged under the most common genes and DNA. The sample yields some 200,000 distinct CDR3 sequences; over 20% were counted once. The top ten clones comprise 23% of the sample. What was sequenced was PBMCs or a T cell subset sorted from them (not recorded which). Receptors originate from an adult woman who had mild COVID-19 (a few samples of this study predate the infection). The sample titles of this study are shuffled in the database, so cell type and time point are left out; the donor was told from shared clones.

This clonotype was recorded a few times. This chain connects TRBV25-1 to TRBJ2-4; weak D call: TRBD2 (5 bases). Germline CDR1 reads MGHDK; CDR2 reads SYGVNS. Trimming took off 6 bases at V and 6 bases at J, with 12 bases between the two ends. The CDR3 spans 13 residues. Here the CDR3 reads CASSTGILNIQYF. DNA of the CDR3: TGTGCCAGCAGCACCGGGATACTAAACATTCAGTACTTC.

This chain connects TRBV15 to TRBJ2-7, with D perhaps given as TRBD1 or TRBD2 (5 bases each). CDR1 LNHNV and CDR2 YYDKDF come from the germline V gene (reference sequence). CDR3 length: 14 amino acids. Trimming left V 4 bases short and J 2 bases short, with 12 bases between. This chain's CDR3 is CATSIRDGTYEQYF. The CDR3 region has the DNA TGTGCCACCAGCATCCGGGACGGCACCTACGAGCAGTACTTC.

This clonotype appeared a few times. The chain carries TRBV19 and TRBJ2-1; D perhaps matches TRBD1 (6 bases). Germline CDR1 LNHDA, CDR2 SQIVND (reference sequence). With 6 bases removed from V and 3 bases from J, the gap between germline ends came to 15 bases. The CDR3 has 15 residues. The CDR3 here is CASSRTASDYNEQFF. DNA of the CDR3: TGTGCCAGTAGCCGGACAGCCTCCGACTACAATGAGCAGTTCTTC.

This clonotype showed up just once. The gene calls are TRBV14 and TRBJ1-1, with 7 positions matching TRBD1. V lost 4 bases, J lost 3 bases, and 8 bases stayed unmatched. The CDR3 is made up of 15 amino acids. CDR1 and CDR2 from the germline V gene are SGHDN and FVKESK. CDR3 region: CASSPDYDRDTEAFF. In DNA form, the CDR3 reads TGTGCCAGCAGCCCGGACTACGACAGGGACACTGAAGCTTTCTTT.

In this sample, this clonotype turned up a few times. Here the CDR3 reads CASSSTVEDTQYF. CDR3 nucleotide sequence: TGTGCCAGCAGCAGTACGGTGGAGGATACGCAGTATTTT. The chain combines TRBV12-3 or TRBV12-4 with TRBJ2-3; D is uncertain. V was shortened by 6 bases and J by 6 bases, with 13 bases between the two germline ends. The CDR3 contains 13 residues.

J is TRBJ2-2 and V is TRBV29-1, with D possibly being TRBD2 (5 bases). V was clipped by 4 bases and J by 6 bases, with 9 bases between them. This CDR3 has 12 residues. Per the germline V gene, CDR1 is SQVTM and CDR2 is ANQGSEA. In DNA form, the CDR3 reads TGCAGCGTTGTGGCGGGCCCCGGGGAGCTGTTTTTT. Translated: CSVVAGPGELFF.

This rearrangement joins TRBV6-5 to TRBJ2-1, with D perhaps TRBD2 (5 bases). CDR1 is MNHEY, CDR2 SVGAGI, per germline. V lost 5 bases and J lost 2, with 10 bases in between. The CDR3 loop spans 14 amino acids. CDR3 coding DNA: TGTGCCAGCAGTATTCGAGGGACCTACAATGAGCAGTTCTTC. Translating it yields CASSIRGTYNEQFF.

The CDR3 spells CASSYATGSDGYTF. CDR3 bases: TGTGCCAGCAGTTACGCGACAGGGTCAGATGGCTACACCTTC. This chain links TRBV6-6 with TRBJ1-2; 7 nucleotides align to TRBD1. This CDR3 is 14 amino acids long. Losses at the gene ends were 2 bases for V and 6 bases for J; bases not matched to a gene: 6. The germline V gene encodes CDR1 MNHNY and CDR2 SVGAGI (reference sequence).

A few counts support this clonotype. The chain carries TRBV6-5 and TRBJ1-1; 7 bases agree with TRBD1. Germline loops: CDR1 MNHEY, CDR2 SVGAGI. V lost 3 bases, J lost 7 bases, and 2 bases stayed unmatched. CDR3 length equals 12 residues. CDR3 coding DNA: TGTGCCAGCAGTTATACAGGGGATGAAGCTTTCTTT. Protein product: CASSYTGDEAFF.

V gene TRBV10-3 combines with J gene TRBJ2-4, with D tentatively TRBD2 (5 bases). V lost 7 bases to trimming and J lost 2 bases, with 15 bases between them. CDR3 length equals 15 residues. Germline V gene data show CDR1 as ENHRY and CDR2 as SYGVKD. CDR3 sequence (DNA): TGTGCCATCACTCTGGGAGACTTGTCCAAAAACATTCAGTACTTC. This gives the protein CAITLGDLSKNIQYF.

The rearrangement uses TRBV5-1 and TRBJ1-5, with D uncertain. CDR3 length equals 14 residues. The germline CDR1 and CDR2 sequences are SGHRS and YFSETQ. V was shortened by 0 bases and J by 1 base, with 5 bases between the two germline ends. The CDR3 nucleotides read TGCGCCAGCAGCTTGGGGGCGAGCAATCAGCCCCAGCATTTT. Translating gives CASSLGASNQPQHF.

The chain recombines TRBV29-1 with TRBJ2-7; D gene unclear. The ends were cut back, 4 bases at V and 3 bases at J, with 4 bases in the middle. Germline lookup yields CDR1 SQVTM and CDR2 ANQGSEA. The CDR3 extends over 10 amino acids. CDR3 loop: CSVVSYEQYF. In DNA form, the CDR3 reads TGCAGCGTTGTCAGCTACGAGCAGTACTTC.

The rearrangement links TRBV9 to TRBJ1-2; perhaps TRBD1 as D (6 bases). CDR1 and CDR2 from the germline V gene are SGDLS and YYNGEE. V dropped 0 bases and J dropped 4 bases, with 13 bases sitting between them. The CDR3 is made up of 15 amino acids. In nucleotides, the CDR3 is TGTGCCAGCAGCGTAGGTGTAGGGGGAGGCTATGGCTACACCTTC. Protein product: CASSVGVGGGYGYTF.

This chain connects TRBV12-5 to TRBJ2-3; possible D gene TRBD1, 6 bases. The CDR3 is 15 residues long. CDR1 is LGHNT and CDR2 is FRNRAP in the germline V gene. The germline V and J ends were trimmed by 5 bases and 2 bases, with 14 bases remaining between them. DNA for the CDR3: TGTGCTAGTGGTATCGGACAGTTTTCCACAGATACGCAGTATTTT. It encodes CASGIGQFSTDTQYF.

V usage is TRBV5-1 and J usage is TRBJ2-7; D gene ambiguous. The CDR3 has 16 residues. The V gene lost 4 bases and the J gene lost 3 bases, with 20 bases spanning the gap. Germline CDR1 SGHRS, CDR2 YFSETQ. As DNA, the CDR3 is TGCGCCAGCAGCGATGGGCTGTGGAATGAGGACTACGAGCAGTACTTC. Its translation is CASSDGLWNEDYEQYF.

J is TRBJ2-7 and V is TRBV3-1; D gene ambiguous. The CDR3 runs to 13 residues. Trimming left V 0 bases short and J 4 bases short, with 7 bases between. Germline lookup yields CDR1 LGHDT and CDR2 YNNKEL (reference sequence). CDR3 amino acids: CASSQDAEYEQYF. The CDR3 DNA reads as TGTGCCAGCAGCCAAGATGCAGAATACGAGCAGTACTTC.

In its sample, this clonotype was seen many times. This rearrangement joins TRBV11-2 to TRBJ2-7; D gene uncertain. The CDR3 runs 13 residues. CDR1 is SGHAT and CDR2 is FQNNGV in the germline V gene. Deletions cut 3 bases from V and 2 bases from J, with 8 bases between. CDR3 loop: CASSLGSTYEQYF. The CDR3 coding sequence is TGTGCCAGCAGCTTGGGAAGTACCTACGAGCAGTACTTC.

The chain carries TRBV29-1 and TRBJ1-2; 9 nucleotides agree with TRBD1. The CDR3 is 18 residues long. Germline values: CDR1 SQVTM, CDR2 ANQGSEA. With V trimmed by 4 bases and J by 2 bases, 17 bases remained unmatched. The CDR3 DNA reads as TGCAGCGTTGCCCCTTCGGTGGGGACAGGGCCGAACAACTATGGCTACACCTTC. Encoded protein: CSVAPSVGTGPNNYGYTF.

V gene TRBV5-4 combines with J gene TRBJ2-3; 8 bases map to TRBD1. Trimming took 2 bases from V and 5 from J; bases not matched to a gene: 1. Looked up from germline, CDR1 is SGHNT and CDR2 is YYREEE (reference sequence). The CDR3 runs 13 residues. CDR3 residues: CASSLQGGDTQYF. In nucleotides, the CDR3 is TGTGCCAGCAGCTTACAGGGGGGAGATACGCAGTATTTT.

This clonotype was detected a few times. This chain joins TRBV19 and TRBJ2-7, with TRBD1 as a possible D gene (6 bases). The CDR3 covers 12 residues. The germline gives CDR1 LNHDA, CDR2 SQIVND (reference sequence). The ends were cut back, 8 bases at V and 3 bases at J, with 11 bases in the middle. The CDR3 loop reads CASGAGDYEQYF. CDR3 bases: TGTGCCAGTGGGGCAGGGGACTACGAGCAGTACTTC.

This chain joins TRBV5-1 and TRBJ1-5; 8 positions match TRBD1. V lost 3 bases, J lost 3 bases, and 5 bases stayed unmatched. The germline gives CDR1 SGHRS, CDR2 YFSETQ. This CDR3 is 15 amino acids long. CDR3 sequence: CASSSTGGFNQPQHF. The CDR3 nucleotides are TGCGCCAGCAGCTCTACAGGGGGATTCAATCAGCCCCAGCATTTT.

This rearrangement joins TRBV6-5 to TRBJ1-5; 8 bases map to TRBD1. Germline trimming cut 4 bases from V and 6 bases from J; bases unmatched to any gene: 8. The CDR3 runs 15 residues. Germline V CDR1 and CDR2: MNHEY, SVGAGI. The CDR3 is CASSSRTGQRQPQHF. In nucleotides, the CDR3 is TGTGCCAGCAGTTCCCGGACAGGGCAACGTCAGCCCCAGCATTTT.

This clonotype was found a few times. The rearrangement joins TRBV6-2 or TRBV6-3 to TRBJ2-3, with 12 bases identical to TRBD2. V was pared by 0 bases and J by 3 bases, with 13 bases of the junction left unmatched. This CDR3 spans 20 amino acids. CDR1 is MNHEY, CDR2 SVGEGT, per germline. CDR3 nucleotides: TGTGCCAGCAGTTACTCCCTGGCGACTAGCGGGAGCATGGGGACAGATACGCAGTATTTT. Its protein product is CASSYSLATSGSMGTDTQYF.

This clonotype was detected a few times. The chain joins TRBV10-3 to TRBJ2-1, with D possibly matching TRBD1 (5 bases). Germline V gene lookup returns CDR1 ENHRY and CDR2 SYGVKD. This CDR3 has 16 residues. V was cut by 6 bases and J by 8 bases, with 23 bases left in between. CDR3 region: CAISEGQSSYLDEQFF. DNA of the CDR3: TGTGCCATCAGCGAAGGACAATCATCGTATTTGGATGAGCAGTTCTTC.

The chain couples TRBV4-1 to TRBJ2-1; D is unresolved. Trimming left V 3 bases short and J 10 bases short, with 10 bases between. The CDR3 covers 12 residues. Germline CDR1 MGHRA, CDR2 YSYEKL. This CDR3 is CASSQGGREQFF. The DNA of the CDR3 is TGCGCCAGCAGCCAGGGCGGCAGGGAGCAGTTCTTC.

The rearrangement links TRBV20-1 to TRBJ2-7, with D unclear. V was cut by 5 bases and J by 0 bases, with 11 bases left in between. The CDR3 runs 13 residues. CDR1 and CDR2 (germline): DFQATT, SNEGSKA (reference sequence). The CDR3 DNA follows: TGCAGTGCTTCACTGGACGGCTCCTACGAGCAGTACTTC. This gives the protein CSASLDGSYEQYF.

This clonotype turned up a few times. V usage is TRBV27 and J usage is TRBJ2-5; D not resolved. Germline CDR1 is MNHEY and CDR2 is SMNVEV (reference sequence). With 8 bases removed from V and 2 bases from J, the gap between germline ends came to 18 bases. This CDR3 spans 15 amino acids. The CDR3 DNA is TGTGCCAGCGGGCGTAAAGTAGGACCGCAAGAGACCCAGTACTTC. It encodes CASGRKVGPQETQYF.

V is TRBV6-5 and J is TRBJ2-7; TRBD1 agrees at 7 bases. This CDR3 region has 14 residues. The germline gives CDR1 MNHEY, CDR2 SVGAGI. Trimming at V came to 5 bases and at J to 7 bases, leaving 11 bases not matched to a gene. Written as DNA, the CDR3 is TGTGCCAGCAGTCCAGAGACAGGGACGCGAGAGCAGTACTTC. Translated: CASSPETGTREQYF.

The V gene is TRBV11-1, the J gene TRBJ2-5; 12 nucleotides match TRBD2. The CDR3 is 16 residues long. Germline CDR1 and CDR2: SGHAT and FQDESV (reference sequence). V shed 5 bases and J 5 bases; nucleotides not matched to a gene: 9. The CDR3 is CASSPPGLAGLETQYF. Here the CDR3 DNA reads TGTGCCAGCAGCCCGCCCGGACTAGCGGGATTGGAGACCCAGTACTTC.